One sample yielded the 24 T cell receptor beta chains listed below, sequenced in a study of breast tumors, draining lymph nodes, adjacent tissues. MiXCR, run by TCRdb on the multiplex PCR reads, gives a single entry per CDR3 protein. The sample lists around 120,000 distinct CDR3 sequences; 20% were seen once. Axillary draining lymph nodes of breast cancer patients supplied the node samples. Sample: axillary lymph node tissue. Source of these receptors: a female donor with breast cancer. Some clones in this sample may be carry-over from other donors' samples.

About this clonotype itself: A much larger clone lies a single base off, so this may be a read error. The CDR3 is CASSFRPAGDTQYF. The CDR3 DNA sequence: TGCGCTAGCAGCTTTCGACCAGCGGGAGATACGCAGTATTTT. V gene TRBV5-1 combines with J gene TRBJ2-3; D possibly corresponds to TRBD2 (6 bases). Germline V lookup: CDR1 SGHRS, CDR2 YFSETQ. The CDR3 extends over 14 amino acids. Full variable domain (outside the CDR3, taken from reference TRBV5-1 and TRBJ2-3): KAGVTQTPRYLIKTRGQQVTLSCSPISGHRSVSWYQQTPGQGLQFLFEYFSETQRNKGNFPGRFSGRQFSNSRSEMNVSTLELGDSALYLCASSFRPAGDTQYFGPGTRLTVL.

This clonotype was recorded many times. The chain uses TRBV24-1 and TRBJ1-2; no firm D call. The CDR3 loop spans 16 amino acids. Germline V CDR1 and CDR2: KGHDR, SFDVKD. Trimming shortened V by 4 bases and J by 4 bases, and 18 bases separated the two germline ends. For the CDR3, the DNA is TGTGCCACCAGTGACGCTCAACCGACAAACTTCTATGGCTACACCTTC. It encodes CATSDAQPTNFYGYTF.

The chain's CDR3 is CASSQGGGANEKLFF. CDR3 bases: TGCGCCAGCAGCCAGGGTGGAGGGGCTAATGAAAAACTGTTTTTT. The chain has TRBV4-1 and TRBJ1-4; a possible D gene is TRBD1 (5 bases). Germline CDR1 is MGHRA and CDR2 is YSYEKL. Trimming shortened V by 3 bases and J by 3 bases, and 11 bases separated the two germline ends. The CDR3 has 15 residues.

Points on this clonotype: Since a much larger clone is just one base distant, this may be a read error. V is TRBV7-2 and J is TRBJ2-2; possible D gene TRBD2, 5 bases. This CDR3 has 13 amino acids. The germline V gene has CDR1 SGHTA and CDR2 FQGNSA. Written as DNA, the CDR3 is TGTGCCGGCAGCTTACGGGAATACGGGGAGCTGTTTTTT. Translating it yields CAGSLREYGELFF.

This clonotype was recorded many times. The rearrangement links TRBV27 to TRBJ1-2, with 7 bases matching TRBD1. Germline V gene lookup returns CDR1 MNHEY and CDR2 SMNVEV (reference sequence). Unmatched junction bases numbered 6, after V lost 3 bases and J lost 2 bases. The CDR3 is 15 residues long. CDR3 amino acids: CASSFESGGNYGYTF. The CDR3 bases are TGTGCCAGCAGTTTCGAATCAGGGGGAAACTATGGCTACACCTTC.

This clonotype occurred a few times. The CDR3: CASSIWTVRPGNTIYF. In DNA, the CDR3 is TGTGCCAGTAGTATATGGACCGTGCGTCCAGGAAACACCATATATTTT. This rearrangement joins TRBV19 to TRBJ1-3; no clear D. The CDR3 covers 16 residues. Germline CDR1 and CDR2: LNHDA and SQIVND (reference sequence). V shed 2 bases and J shed 4 bases, with 15 bases lying between them.

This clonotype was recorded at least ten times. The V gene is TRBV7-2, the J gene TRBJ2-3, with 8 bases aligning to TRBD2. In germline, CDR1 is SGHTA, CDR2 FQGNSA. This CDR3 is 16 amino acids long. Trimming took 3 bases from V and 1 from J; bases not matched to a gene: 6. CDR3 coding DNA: TGTGCCAGCAGCTTCCGACTAGCGAGAGGCACAGATACGCAGTATTTT. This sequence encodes CASSFRLARGTDTQYF. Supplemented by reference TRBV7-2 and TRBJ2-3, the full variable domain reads GAGVSQSPSNKVTEKGKDVELRCDPISGHTALYWYRQSLGQGLEFLIYFQGNSAPDKSGLPSDRFSAERTGGSVSTLTIQRTQQEDSAVYLCASSFRLARGTDTQYFGPGTRLTVL.

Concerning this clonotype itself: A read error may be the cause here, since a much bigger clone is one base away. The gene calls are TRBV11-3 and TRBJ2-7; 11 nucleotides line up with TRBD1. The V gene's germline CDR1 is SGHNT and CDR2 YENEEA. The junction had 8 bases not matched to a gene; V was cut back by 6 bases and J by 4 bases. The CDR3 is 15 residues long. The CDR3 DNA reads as TGTGCCAGCAGTTGGCGGGACAGGGGGGTTTACGAGCAGTACTTC. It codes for CASSWRDRGVYEQYF. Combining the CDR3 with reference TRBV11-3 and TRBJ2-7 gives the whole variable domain EAGVVQSPRYKIIEKKQPVAFWCNPISGHNTLYWYLQNLGQGPELLIRYENEEAVDDSQLPKDRFSAERLKGVDSTLKIQPAELGDSAVYLCASSWRDRGVYEQYFGPGTRLTVT.

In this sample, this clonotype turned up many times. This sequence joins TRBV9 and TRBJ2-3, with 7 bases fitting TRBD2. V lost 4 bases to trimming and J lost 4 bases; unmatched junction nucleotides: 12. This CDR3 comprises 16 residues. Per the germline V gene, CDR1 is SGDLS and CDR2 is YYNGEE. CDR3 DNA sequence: TGTGCCAGCAGCTCAGCCCAGGGAGGGTTAGCAGATACGCAGTATTTT. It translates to CASSSAQGGLADTQYF. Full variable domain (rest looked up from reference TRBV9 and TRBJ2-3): DSGVTQTPKHLITATGQRVTLRCSPRSGDLSVYWYQQSLDQGLQFLIQYYNGEERAKGNILERFSAQQFPDLHSELNLSSLELGDSALYFCASSSAQGGLADTQYFGPGTRLTVL.

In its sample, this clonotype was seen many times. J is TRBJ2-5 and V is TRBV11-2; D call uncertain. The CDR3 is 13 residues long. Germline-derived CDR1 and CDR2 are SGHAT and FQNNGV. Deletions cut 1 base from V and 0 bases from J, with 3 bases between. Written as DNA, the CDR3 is TGTGCCAGCAGCTTAGCTAACCAAGAGACCCAGTACTTC. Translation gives CASSLANQETQYF.

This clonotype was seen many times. The CDR3 sequence is CSASFAGGISTDTQYF. The CDR3 nucleotides are TGCAGTGCTAGTTTCGCGGGGGGTATTAGCACAGATACGCAGTATTTT. The J gene is TRBJ2-3, the V gene TRBV20-1, with TRBD2 matching over 8 bases. CDR1 and CDR2 from the germline V gene are DFQATT and SNEGSKA (reference sequence). J gave up 0 bases and V 3 bases, and 8 bases lay outside the gene matches. The CDR3 runs to 16 residues.

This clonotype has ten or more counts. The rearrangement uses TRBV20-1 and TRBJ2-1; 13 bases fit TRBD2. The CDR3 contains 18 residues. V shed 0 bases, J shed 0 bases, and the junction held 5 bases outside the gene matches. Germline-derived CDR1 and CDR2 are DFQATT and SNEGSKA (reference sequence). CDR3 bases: TGCAGTGCTAGAGAAATAGGGACTAGCGGGGCCTCCTACAATGAGCAGTTCTTC. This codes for CSAREIGTSGASYNEQFF.

CDR3 in amino acids: CASSFPRDQPTDTQYF. CDR3 DNA sequence: TGTGCCAGCAGTTTCCCCCGGGACCAACCCACAGATACGCAGTATTTT. The chain recombines TRBV27 with TRBJ2-3, with D perhaps being TRBD1 or TRBD2 (5 bases each). There are 16 residues in the CDR3. Germline V gene sequence: CDR1 MNHEY, CDR2 SMNVEV (reference sequence). Trimming shortened V by 3 bases and J by 2 bases, and 15 bases separated the two germline ends.

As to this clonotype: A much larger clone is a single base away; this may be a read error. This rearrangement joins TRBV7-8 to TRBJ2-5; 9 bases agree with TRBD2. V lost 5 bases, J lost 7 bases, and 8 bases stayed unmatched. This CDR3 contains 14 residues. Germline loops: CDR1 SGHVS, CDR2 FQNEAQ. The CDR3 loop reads CASSGGLAGGTQYF. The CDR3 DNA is TGTGCCAGCAGCGGGGGACTAGCCGGCGGGACCCAGTACTTC.

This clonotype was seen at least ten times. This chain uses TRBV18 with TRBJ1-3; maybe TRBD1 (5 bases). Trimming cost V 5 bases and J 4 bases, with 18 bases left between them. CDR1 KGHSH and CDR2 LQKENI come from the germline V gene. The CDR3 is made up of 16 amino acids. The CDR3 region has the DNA TGTGCCAGCTCATCTCCCCGCAGGGAAGGAGGAAACACCATATATTTT. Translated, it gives CASSSPRREGGNTIYF.

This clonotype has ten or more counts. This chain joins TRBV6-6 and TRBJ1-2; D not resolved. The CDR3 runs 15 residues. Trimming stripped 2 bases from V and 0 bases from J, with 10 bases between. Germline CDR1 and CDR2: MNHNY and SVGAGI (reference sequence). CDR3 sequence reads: CASSYSSQPNYGYTF. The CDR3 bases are TGTGCCAGCAGTTACAGCTCACAACCTAACTATGGCTACACCTTC.

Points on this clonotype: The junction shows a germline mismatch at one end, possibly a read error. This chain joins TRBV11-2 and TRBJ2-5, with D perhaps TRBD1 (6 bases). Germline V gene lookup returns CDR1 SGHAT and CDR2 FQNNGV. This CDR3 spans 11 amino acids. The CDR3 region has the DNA TGTGCCAACAGCCTAGGGGGGACCCAGTACTTC. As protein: CANSLGGTQYF. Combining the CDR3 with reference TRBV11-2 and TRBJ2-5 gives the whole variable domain EAGVAQSPRYKIIEKRQSVAFWCNPISGHATLYWYQQILGQGPKLLIQFQNNGVVDDSQLPKDRFSAERLKGVDSTLKIQPAKLEDSAVYLCANSLGGTQYFGPGTRLLVL.

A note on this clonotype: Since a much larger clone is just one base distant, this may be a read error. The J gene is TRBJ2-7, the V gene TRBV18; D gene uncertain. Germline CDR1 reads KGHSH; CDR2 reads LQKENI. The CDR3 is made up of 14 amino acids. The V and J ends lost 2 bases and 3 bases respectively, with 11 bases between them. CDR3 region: CASSPGVRSYEQYF. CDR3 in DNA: TGTGCCAGCTCACCAGGTGTCAGGAGCTACGAGCAGTACTTC. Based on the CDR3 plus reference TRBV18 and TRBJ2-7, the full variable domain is NAGVMQNPRHLVRRRGQEARLRCSPMKGHSHVYWYRQLPEEGLKFMVYLQKENIIDESGMPKERFSAEFPKEGPSILRIQQVVRGDSAAYFCASSPGVRSYEQYFGPGTRLTVT.

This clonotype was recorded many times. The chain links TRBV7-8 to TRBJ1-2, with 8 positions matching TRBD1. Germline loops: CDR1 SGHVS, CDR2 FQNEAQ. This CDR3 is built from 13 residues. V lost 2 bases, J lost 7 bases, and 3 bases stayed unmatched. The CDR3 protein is CASSLSDRGGYTF. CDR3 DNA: TGTGCCAGCAGCTTAAGCGACAGGGGTGGCTACACCTTC.

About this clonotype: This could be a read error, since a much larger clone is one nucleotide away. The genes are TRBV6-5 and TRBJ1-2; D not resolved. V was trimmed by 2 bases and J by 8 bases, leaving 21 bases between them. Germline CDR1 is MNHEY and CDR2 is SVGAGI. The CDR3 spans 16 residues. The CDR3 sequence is CASSYEGEARRGGYTF. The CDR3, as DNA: TGTGCCAGCAGTTACGAGGGTGAGGCCCGTAGAGGGGGCTACACCTTC.

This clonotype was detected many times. CDR3 amino acids: CASSPDSLNYGYTF. The CDR3 region has the DNA TGTGCCAGCAGTCCGGACAGTCTTAACTATGGCTACACCTTC. The chain links TRBV6-1 to TRBJ1-2, with a possible D match to TRBD1 (6 bases). Germline V gives CDR1 MNHNS, CDR2 SASEGT. Trimming pared 5 bases from V and 1 base from J, leaving 11 bases between. The length of the CDR3 is 14 residues.

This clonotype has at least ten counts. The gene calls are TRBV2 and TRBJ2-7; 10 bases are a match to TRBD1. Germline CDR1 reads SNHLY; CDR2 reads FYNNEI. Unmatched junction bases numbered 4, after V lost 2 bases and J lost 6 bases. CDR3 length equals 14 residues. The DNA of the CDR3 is TGTGCCAGCAGTGAACCAGGGACAGGGGTCGAGCAGTACTTC. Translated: CASSEPGTGVEQYF. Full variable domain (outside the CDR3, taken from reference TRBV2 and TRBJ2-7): EPEVTQTPSHQVTQMGQEVILRCVPISNHLYFYWYRQILGQKVEFLVSFYNNEISEKSEIFDDQFSVERPDGSNFTLKIRSTKLEDSAMYFCASSEPGTGVEQYFGPGTRLTVT.

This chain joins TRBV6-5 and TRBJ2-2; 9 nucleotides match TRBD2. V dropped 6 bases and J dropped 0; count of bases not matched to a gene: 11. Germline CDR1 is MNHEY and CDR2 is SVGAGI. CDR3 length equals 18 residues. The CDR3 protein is CASSRRLAGFANTGELFF. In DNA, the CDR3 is TGTGCCAGCAGCCGACGGCTAGCGGGGTTCGCGAACACCGGGGAGCTGTTTTTT.

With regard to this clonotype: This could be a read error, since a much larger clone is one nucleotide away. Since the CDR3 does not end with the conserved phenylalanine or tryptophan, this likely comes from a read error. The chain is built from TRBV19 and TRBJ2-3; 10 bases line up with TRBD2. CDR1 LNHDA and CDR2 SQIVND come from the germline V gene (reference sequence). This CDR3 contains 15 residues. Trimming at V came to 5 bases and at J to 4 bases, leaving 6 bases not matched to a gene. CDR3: CASSYSGGRADTQYL. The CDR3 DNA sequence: TGTGCCAGTAGTTATAGCGGGGGGCGGGCAGATACGCAGTATCTT.